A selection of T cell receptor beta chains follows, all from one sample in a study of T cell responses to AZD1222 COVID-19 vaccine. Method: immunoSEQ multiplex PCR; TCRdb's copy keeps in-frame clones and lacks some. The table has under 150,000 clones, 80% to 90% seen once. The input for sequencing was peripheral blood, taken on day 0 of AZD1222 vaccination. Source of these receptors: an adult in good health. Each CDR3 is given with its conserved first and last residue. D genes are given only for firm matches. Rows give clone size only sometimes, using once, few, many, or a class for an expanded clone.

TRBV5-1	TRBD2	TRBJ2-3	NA	CASSPTSAYTDTQYF	TGCGCCAGCAGCCCCACTAGCGCATACACAGATACGCAGTATTTT
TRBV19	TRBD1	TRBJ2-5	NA	CASSNGTGILGETQYF	TGTGCCAGTAGTAACGGGACAGGGATCTTGGGAGAGACCCAGTACTTC
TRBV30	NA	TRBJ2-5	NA	CAWSVPGYQETQYF	TGTGCCTGGAGTGTACCGGGGTACCAAGAGACCCAGTACTTC
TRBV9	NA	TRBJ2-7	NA	CASSVGGAGYEQYF	TGTGCCAGCAGCGTAGGCGGCGCAGGCTACGAGCAGTACTTC
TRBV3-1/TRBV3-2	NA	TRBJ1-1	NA	CASSQGTLNTEAFF	TGTGCCAGCAGCCAAGGTACTTTGAACACTGAAGCTTTCTTT
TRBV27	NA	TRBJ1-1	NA	CASSLSVTRTALNTEAFF	TGTGCCAGCAGTTTATCGGTGACCCGGACAGCACTTAACACTGAAGCTTTCTTT
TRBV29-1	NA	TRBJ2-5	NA	CSVGEGPETQYF	TGCAGCGTTGGAGAGGGTCCGGAGACCCAGTACTTC
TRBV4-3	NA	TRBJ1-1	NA	CASSQDRAYLNTEAFF	TGCGCCAGCAGCCAAGATAGGGCATATCTGAACACTGAAGCTTTCTTT
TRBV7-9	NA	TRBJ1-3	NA	CASSLFGEVGGNTIYF	TGTGCCAGCAGCTTATTCGGCGAAGTAGGTGGAAACACCATATATTTT
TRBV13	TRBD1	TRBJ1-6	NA	CASSRGQGSYNSPLHF	TGTGCCAGCAGCCGAGGACAGGGCTCCTATAATTCACCCCTCCACTTT
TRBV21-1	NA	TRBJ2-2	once	CASSRARLYRDRIGELFF	TGTGCCAGCAGCCGTGCTAGGTTATACAGGGATAGGATTGGGGAGCTGTTTTTT
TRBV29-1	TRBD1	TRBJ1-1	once	CSVYRGGTEAFF	TGCAGCGTCTACAGGGGTGGGACTGAAGCTTTCTTT
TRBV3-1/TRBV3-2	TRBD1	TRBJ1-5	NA	CASRFGQECNQPQHF	TGTGCCAGCAGATTCGGACAGGAATGCAATCAGCCCCAGCATTTT
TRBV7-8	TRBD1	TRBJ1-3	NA	CASSLIGQGSGNTIYF	TGTGCCAGCAGCTTAATTGGACAGGGTAGTGGAAACACCATATATTTT
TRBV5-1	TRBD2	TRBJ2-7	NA	CASSAGTSEFEQYF	TGCGCCAGCAGCGCCGGGACTAGCGAGTTCGAGCAGTACTTC
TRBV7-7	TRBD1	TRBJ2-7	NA	CASSLGDRGSYEQYF	TGTGCTAGCAGCTTGGGGGACAGGGGTTCCTACGAGCAGTACTTC
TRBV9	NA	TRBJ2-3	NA	CASSVARNARTDTQYF	TGTGCCAGCAGCGTAGCTAGAAATGCCCGCACAGATACGCAGTATTTT
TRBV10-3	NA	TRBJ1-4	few	CAISGQSDEKLFF	TGTGCCATCAGTGGGCAGAGCGATGAAAAACTGTTTTTT
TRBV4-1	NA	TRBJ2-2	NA	CASSHTRSPSDTGELFF	TGCGCCAGCAGCCATACCCGCAGCCCGTCGGACACCGGGGAGCTGTTTTTT
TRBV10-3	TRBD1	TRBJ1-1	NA	CAIRTGEMNTEAFF	TGTGCCATCAGGACAGGGGAGATGAACACTGAAGCTTTCTTT
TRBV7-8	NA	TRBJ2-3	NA	CASSDRGGADTQYF	TGTGCCAGCAGTGACAGGGGAGGGGCAGATACGCAGTATTTT
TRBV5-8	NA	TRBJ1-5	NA	CASSLSRWSNQPQHF	TGTGCCAGCAGCTTGTCCCGTTGGAGCAATCAGCCCCAGCATTTT
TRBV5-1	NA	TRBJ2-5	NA	CASSWPDGGETQYF	TGCGCCAGCAGCTGGCCGGACGGAGGAGAGACCCAGTACTTC
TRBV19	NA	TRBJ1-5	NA	CASSIPGDSNQPQHF	TGTGCCAGTAGTATTCCCGGGGATAGCAATCAGCCCCAGCATTTT
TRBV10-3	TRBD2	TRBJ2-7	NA	CAISPGERGSYEQYF	TGTGCCATCAGCCCCGGAGAGCGGGGGTCCTACGAGCAGTACTTC
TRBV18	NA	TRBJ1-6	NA	CASSPGAGDSPLHF	TGTGCCAGCTCACCAGGGGCAGGGGATTCACCCCTCCACTTT
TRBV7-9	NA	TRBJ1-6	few	CASGGEGSSYNSPLHF	TGTGCCAGCGGTGGGGAAGGGTCCTCCTATAATTCACCCCTCCACTTT
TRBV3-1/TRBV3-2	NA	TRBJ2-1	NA	CASSQGRGLYNEQFF	TGTGCCAGCAGCCAAGGCAGGGGACTCTACAATGAGCAGTTCTTC
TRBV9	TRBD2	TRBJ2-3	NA	CASSVGLAGGPDTQYF	TGTGCCAGCAGCGTGGGACTAGCGGGGGGGCCAGATACGCAGTATTTT
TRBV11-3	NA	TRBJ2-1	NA	CASVGAYNEQFF	TGTGCCAGCGTGGGGGCCTACAATGAGCAGTTCTTC
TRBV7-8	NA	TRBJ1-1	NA	CASSTGQTYMNTEAFF	TGTGCCAGCAGCACCGGACAGACTTACATGAACACTGAAGCTTTCTTT
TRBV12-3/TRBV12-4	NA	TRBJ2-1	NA	CASRDTLRDEQFF	TGTGCCAGCAGGGACACTCTTAGGGATGAGCAGTTCTTC
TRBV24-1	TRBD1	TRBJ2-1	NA	CATSPGTGYYNEQFF	TGTGCCACCAGCCCCGGGACAGGGTACTACAATGAGCAGTTCTTC
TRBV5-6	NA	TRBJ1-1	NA	CASSTFGTEFSREAFF	TGTGCCAGCAGCACCTTCGGGACGGAATTTTCGCGGGAAGCTTTCTTT
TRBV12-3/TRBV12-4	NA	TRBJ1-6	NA	CASLGTYNSPLHF	TGTGCCAGCCTAGGGACGTACAATTCACCCCTCCACTTT
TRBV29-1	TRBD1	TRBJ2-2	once	CSVVRGQGETGELFF	TGCAGCGTTGTAAGGGGACAGGGGGAAACCGGGGAGCTGTTTTTT
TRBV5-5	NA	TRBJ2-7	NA	CASQTRGLPYEQYF	TGTGCCAGCCAGACGAGGGGCCTCCCCTACGAGCAGTACTTC
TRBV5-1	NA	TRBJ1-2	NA	CASSPDLNYGYTF	TGCGCCAGCAGCCCGGACTTAAACTATGGCTACACCTTC
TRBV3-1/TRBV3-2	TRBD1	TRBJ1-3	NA	CASSHLKGKGAVISGNTIYF	TGTGCCAGCAGCCATTTAAAAGGAAAGGGGGCTGTTATTTCTGGAAACACCATATATTTT
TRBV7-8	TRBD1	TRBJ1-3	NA	CASSSGTGQLRGSGNTIYF	TGTGCCAGCAGCTCCGGGACAGGCCAATTGAGGGGCTCTGGAAACACCATATATTTT
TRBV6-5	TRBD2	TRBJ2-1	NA	CASSSGGGNEQFF	TGTGCCAGCAGCTCCGGGGGGGGCAATGAGCAGTTCTTC
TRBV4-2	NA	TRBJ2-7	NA	CASSPGGPSRDEQYF	TGTGCCAGCAGCCCAGGGGGGCCCTCTCGGGACGAGCAGTACTTC
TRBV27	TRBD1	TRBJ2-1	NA	CASSFGDSSYNEQFF	TGTGCCAGCAGTTTTGGGGACAGCTCCTACAATGAGCAGTTCTTC
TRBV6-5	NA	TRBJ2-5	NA	CASTVVGTETQYF	TGTGCCAGCACTGTGGTGGGCACAGAGACCCAGTACTTC
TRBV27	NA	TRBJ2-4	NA	CASTPRVGAKNIQYF	TGTGCCAGCACTCCCCGTGTTGGGGCCAAAAACATTCAGTACTTC
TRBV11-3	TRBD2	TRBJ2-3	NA	CASSLGSLAGYTDTQYF	TGTGCCAGCAGCTTAGGGTCCTTAGCGGGCTACACAGATACGCAGTATTTT
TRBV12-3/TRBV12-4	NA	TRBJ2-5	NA	CASSFQETQYF	TGTGCCAGCAGTTTCCAAGAGACCCAGTACTTC
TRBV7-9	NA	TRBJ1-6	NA	CASSSQAQPANSPLHF	TGTGCCAGCAGCTCCCAGGCCCAGCCAGCTAATTCACCCCTCCACTTT
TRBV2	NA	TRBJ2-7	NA	CATLDMNYEQYF	TGTGCCACGTTAGACATGAACTACGAGCAGTACTTC
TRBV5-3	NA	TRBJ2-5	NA	CARSPFLETQYF	TGTGCCAGAAGCCCCTTTTTGGAGACCCAGTACTTC
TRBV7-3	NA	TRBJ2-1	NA	CASSKLLLDNEQFF	TGTGCCAGCAGCAAATTACTCCTGGACAATGAGCAGTTCTTC
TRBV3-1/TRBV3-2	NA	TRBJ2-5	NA	CASSRGGEVQTQYF	TGTGCCAGCAGCCGGGGCGGGGAGGTCCAGACCCAGTACTTC
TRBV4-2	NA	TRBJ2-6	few	CASSQAPRGRYSGANVLTF	TGTGCCAGCAGCCAAGCTCCCCGGGGGCGATACTCTGGGGCCAACGTCCTGACTTTC
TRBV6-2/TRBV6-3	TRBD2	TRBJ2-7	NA	CASSFTLGLAGGLSSYEQYF	TGTGCCAGCAGCTTTACCCTCGGACTAGCGGGGGGGCTAAGCTCCTACGAGCAGTACTTC